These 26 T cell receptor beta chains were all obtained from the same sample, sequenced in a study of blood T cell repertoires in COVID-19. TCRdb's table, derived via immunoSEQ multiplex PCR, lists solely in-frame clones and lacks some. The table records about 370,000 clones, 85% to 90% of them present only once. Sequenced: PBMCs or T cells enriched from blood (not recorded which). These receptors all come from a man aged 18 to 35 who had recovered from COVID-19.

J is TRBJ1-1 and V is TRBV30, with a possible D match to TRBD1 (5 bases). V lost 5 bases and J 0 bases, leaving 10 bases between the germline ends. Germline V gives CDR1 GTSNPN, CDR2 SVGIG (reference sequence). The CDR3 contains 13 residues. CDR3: CAWDSGVNTEAFF. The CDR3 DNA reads TGTGCCTGGGATTCGGGGGTGAACACTGAAGCTTTCTTT.

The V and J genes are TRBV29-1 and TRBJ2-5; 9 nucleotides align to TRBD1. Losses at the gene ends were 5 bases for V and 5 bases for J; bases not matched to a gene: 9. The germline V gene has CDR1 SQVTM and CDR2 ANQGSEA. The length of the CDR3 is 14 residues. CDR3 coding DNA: TGCAGCGTTTTGACAGGGGGGGGAGTGGAGACCCAGTACTTC. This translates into CSVLTGGGVETQYF.

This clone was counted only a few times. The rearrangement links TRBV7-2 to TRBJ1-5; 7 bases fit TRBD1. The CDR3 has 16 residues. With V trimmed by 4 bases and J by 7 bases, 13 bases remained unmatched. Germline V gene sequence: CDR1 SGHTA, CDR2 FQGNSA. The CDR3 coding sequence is TGTGCCAGCAGCTCTCCCGGAGGGGGCGCGCGGCAGCCCCAGCATTTT. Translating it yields CASSSPGGGARQPQHF.

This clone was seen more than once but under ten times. The CDR3: CASSTTGGSRTQPQHF. The DNA for the CDR3 is TGTGCCAGTAGTACAACAGGGGGCTCTCGGACTCAGCCCCAGCATTTT. The chain employs TRBV19 and TRBJ1-5, with 9 bases identical to TRBD1. Germline V gene data show CDR1 as LNHDA and CDR2 as SQIVND (reference sequence). After removal of 4 bases from V and 6 bases from J, the junction contained 10 bases not matched to a gene. The CDR3 runs 16 residues.

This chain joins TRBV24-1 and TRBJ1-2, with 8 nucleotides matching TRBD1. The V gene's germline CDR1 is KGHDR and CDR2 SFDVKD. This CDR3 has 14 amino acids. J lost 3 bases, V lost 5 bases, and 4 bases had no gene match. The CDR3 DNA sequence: TGTGCCACCAGTGGTCAGGGGGCGGACTATGGCTACACCTTC. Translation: CATSGQGADYGYTF.

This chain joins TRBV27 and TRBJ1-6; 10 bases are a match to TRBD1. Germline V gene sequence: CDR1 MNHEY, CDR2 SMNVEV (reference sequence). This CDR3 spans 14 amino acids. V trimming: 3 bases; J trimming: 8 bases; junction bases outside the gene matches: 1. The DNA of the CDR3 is TGTGCCAGCAGTTTGGGGACAGGGGATTCACCCCTCCACTTT. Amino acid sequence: CASSLGTGDSPLHF.

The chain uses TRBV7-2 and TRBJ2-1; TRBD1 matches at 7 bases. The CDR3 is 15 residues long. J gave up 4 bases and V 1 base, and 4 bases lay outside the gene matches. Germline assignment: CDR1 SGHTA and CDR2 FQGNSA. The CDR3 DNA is TGTGCCAGCAGCTTAGAGCGACAGGGATACAATGAGCAGTTCTTC. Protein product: CASSLERQGYNEQFF.

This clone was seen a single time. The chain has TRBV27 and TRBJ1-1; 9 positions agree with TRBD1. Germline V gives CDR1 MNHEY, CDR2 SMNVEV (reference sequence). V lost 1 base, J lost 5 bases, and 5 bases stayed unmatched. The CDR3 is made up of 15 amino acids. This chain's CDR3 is CASSLYGDRETEAFF. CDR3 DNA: TGTGCCAGCAGTTTATACGGGGACAGGGAGACTGAAGCTTTCTTT.

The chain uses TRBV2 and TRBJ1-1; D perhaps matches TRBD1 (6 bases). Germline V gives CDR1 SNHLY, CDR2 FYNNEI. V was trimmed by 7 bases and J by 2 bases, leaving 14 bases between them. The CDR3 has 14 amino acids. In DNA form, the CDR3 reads TGTGCCAGCATGCTGGACAGCCTTAACACTGAAGCTTTCTTT. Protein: CASMLDSLNTEAFF.

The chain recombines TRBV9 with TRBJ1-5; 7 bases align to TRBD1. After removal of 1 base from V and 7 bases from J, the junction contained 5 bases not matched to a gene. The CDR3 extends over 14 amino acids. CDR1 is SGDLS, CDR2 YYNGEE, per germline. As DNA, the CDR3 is TGTGCCAGCAGCGTAAGCCAGGGGGGCCAGCCCCAGCATTTT. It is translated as CASSVSQGGQPQHF.

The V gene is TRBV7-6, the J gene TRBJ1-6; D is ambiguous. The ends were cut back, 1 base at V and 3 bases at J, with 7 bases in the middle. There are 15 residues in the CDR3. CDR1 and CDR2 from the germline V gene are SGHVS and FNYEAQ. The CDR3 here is CASSLDSSYNSPLHF. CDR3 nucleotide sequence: TGTGCCAGCAGCTTAGACAGTAGCTATAATTCACCCCTCCACTTT.

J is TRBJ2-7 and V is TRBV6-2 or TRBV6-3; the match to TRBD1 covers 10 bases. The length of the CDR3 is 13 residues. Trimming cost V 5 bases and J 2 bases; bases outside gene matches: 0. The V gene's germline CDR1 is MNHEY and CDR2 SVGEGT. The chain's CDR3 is CASSDRGPYEQYF. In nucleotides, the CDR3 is TGTGCCAGCAGTGACAGGGGGCCCTACGAGCAGTACTTC.

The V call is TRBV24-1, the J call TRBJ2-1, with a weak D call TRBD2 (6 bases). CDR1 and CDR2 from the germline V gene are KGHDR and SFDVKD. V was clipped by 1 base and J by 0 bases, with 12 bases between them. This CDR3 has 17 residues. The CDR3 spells CATSDLGGTDSYNEQFF. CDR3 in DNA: TGTGCCACCAGTGATTTAGGTGGGACTGACTCCTACAATGAGCAGTTCTTC.

CDR3 residues: CATSPRGETQYF. For the CDR3, the DNA is TGTGCCACCAGCCCCCGGGGTGAGACCCAGTACTTC. This chain joins TRBV15 and TRBJ2-5; D may be TRBD2 (5 bases). Germline loops: CDR1 LNHNV, CDR2 YYDKDF (reference sequence). The CDR3 runs to 12 residues. Between the trimmed V and J ends, which lost 5 bases and 5 bases, there was a span of 9 bases. The full variable domain, in which reference TRBV15 and TRBJ2-5 provide the parts outside the CDR3, is DAMVIQNPRYQVTQFGKPVTLSCSQTLNHNVMYWYQQKSSQAPKLLFHYYDKDFNNEADTPDNFQSRRPNTSFCFLDIRSPGLGDTAMYLCATSPRGETQYFGPGTRLLVL.

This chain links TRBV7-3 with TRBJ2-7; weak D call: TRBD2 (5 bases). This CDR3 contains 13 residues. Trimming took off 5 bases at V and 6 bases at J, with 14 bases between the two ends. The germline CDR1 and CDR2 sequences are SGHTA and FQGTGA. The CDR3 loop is CASSPAHEGEQYF. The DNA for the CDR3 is TGTGCCAGCAGCCCCGCCCACGAGGGCGAGCAGTACTTC.

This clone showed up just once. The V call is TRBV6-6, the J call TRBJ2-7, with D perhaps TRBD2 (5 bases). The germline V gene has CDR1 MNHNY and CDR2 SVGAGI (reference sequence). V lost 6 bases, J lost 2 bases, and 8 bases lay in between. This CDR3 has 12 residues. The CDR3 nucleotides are TGTGCCAGCAGGCCCGGGACCTACGAGCAGTACTTC. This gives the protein CASRPGTYEQYF.

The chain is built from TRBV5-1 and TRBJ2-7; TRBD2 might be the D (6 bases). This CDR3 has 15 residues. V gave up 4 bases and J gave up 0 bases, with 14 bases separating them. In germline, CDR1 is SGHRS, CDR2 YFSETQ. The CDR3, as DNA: TGCGCCAGCAGCGGGGGGTCTAGTCCCTCCTACGAGCAGTACTTC. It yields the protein CASSGGSSPSYEQYF.

The CDR3 loop is CAVGDSGQTNEKLFF. The CDR3 DNA sequence: TGTGCCGTGGGGGATAGCGGCCAAACTAATGAAAAACTGTTTTTT. J is TRBJ1-4 and V is TRBV27; the D gene is possibly TRBD1 (5 bases). Germline loops: CDR1 MNHEY, CDR2 SMNVEV (reference sequence). This CDR3 is built from 15 residues. V lost 11 bases and J 1 base, leaving 17 bases between the germline ends.

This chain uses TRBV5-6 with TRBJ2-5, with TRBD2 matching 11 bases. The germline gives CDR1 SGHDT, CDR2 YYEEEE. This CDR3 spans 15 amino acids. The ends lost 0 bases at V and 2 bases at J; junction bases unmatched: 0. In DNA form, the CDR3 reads TGTGCCAGCAGCTTGGTAGCGGGGGGGCAAGAGACCCAGTACTTC. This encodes CASSLVAGGQETQYF.

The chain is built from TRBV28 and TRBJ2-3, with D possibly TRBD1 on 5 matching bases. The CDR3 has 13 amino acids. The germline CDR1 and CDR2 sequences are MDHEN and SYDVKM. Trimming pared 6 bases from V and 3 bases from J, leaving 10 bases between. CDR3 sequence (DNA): TGTGCCAGCAGCTGGACAAGGACAGATACGCAGTATTTT. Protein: CASSWTRTDTQYF.

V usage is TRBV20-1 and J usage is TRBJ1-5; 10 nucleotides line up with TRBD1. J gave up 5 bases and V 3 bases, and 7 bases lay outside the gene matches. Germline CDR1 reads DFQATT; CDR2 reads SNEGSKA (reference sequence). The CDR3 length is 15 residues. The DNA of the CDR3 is TGCAGTGCTAGTGACAGGGGGCGCAGAGATCAGCCCCAGCATTTT. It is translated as CSASDRGRRDQPQHF.

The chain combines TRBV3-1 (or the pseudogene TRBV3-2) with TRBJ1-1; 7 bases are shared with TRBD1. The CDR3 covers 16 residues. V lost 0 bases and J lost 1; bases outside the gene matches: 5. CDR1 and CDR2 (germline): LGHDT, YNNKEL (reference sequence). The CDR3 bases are TGTGCCAGCAGCCAAGATCCAGGGGGATCGAACACTGAAGCTTTCTTT. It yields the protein CASSQDPGGSNTEAFF.

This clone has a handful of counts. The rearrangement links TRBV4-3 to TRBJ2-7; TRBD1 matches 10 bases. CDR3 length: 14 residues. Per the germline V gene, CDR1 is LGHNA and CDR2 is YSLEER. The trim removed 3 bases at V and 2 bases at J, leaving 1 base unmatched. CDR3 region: CASSHGQGAYEQYF. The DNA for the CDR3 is TGCGCCAGCAGCCACGGACAGGGGGCCTACGAGCAGTACTTC.

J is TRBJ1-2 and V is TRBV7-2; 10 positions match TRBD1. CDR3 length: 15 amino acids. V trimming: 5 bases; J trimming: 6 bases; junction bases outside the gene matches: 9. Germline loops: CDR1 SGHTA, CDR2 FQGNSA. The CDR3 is CASSPTGTGVDGYTF. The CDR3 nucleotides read TGTGCCAGCAGCCCAACCGGGACAGGGGTGGATGGCTACACCTTC.

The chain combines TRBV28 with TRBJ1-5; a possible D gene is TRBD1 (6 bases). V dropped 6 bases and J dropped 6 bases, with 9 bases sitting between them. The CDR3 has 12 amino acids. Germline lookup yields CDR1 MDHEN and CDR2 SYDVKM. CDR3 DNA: TGTGCCAGCAGAACAGGGACTCAGCCCCAGCATTTT. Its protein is CASRTGTQPQHF.

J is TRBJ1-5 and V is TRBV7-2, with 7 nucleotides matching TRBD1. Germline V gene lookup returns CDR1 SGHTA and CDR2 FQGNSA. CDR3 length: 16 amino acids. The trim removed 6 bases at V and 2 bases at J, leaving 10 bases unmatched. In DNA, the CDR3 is TGTGCCAGCAGTACAGGGGTCGAATATGGCAATCAGCCCCAGCATTTT. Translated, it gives CASSTGVEYGNQPQHF.